The 7 T cell receptor beta chains below were found in one sample sequenced in a study of cytomegalovirus exposure and HLA in healthy donors. The PCR had 60 Vbeta and 13 Jbeta primers. Clones were sequenced by immunoSEQ multiplex PCR, and TCRdb holds only the in-frame ones, with some missing. The sample holds 40,000 or so clones; roughly 69% are singletons and the top ten take about 3.2%. The specimen was PBMCs. The receptors here all came from a woman aged 25 to 39 in good health and CMV-seronegative.

The chain employs TRBV7-9 and TRBJ2-3; D may be TRBD1 (5 bases). Trimming shortened V by 4 bases and J by 4 bases, and 18 bases separated the two germline ends. This CDR3 contains 16 residues. Germline values: CDR1 SEHNR, CDR2 FQNEAQ (reference sequence). CDR3 sequence: CASSWPWGGYSDTQYF. In nucleotides, the CDR3 is TGTGCCAGCAGCTGGCCATGGGGCGGATATTCAGATACGCAGTATTTT.

The chain has TRBV18 and TRBJ2-7; a weak D match, TRBD1 (5 bases). This CDR3 contains 13 residues. Germline CDR1 and CDR2: KGHSH and LQKENI. V gave up 0 bases and J gave up 11 bases, with 14 bases separating them. The DNA for the CDR3 is TGTGCCAGCTCACCACCCGACAGTTTAAGGGAGTACTTC. Translation: CASSPPDSLREYF.

This clone has a handful of counts. The chain uses TRBV6-4 and TRBJ2-2; D may be TRBD2 (6 bases). With 4 bases removed from V and 0 bases from J, the gap between germline ends came to 6 bases. The CDR3 has 14 amino acids. The germline CDR1 and CDR2 sequences are MRHNA and SNTAGT. The CDR3 protein is CASSGGANTGELFF. The CDR3, as DNA: TGTGCCAGCAGTGGCGGGGCGAACACCGGGGAGCTGTTTTTT.

The genes are TRBV11-2 and TRBJ1-1; D may be TRBD1 (5 bases). The germline V and J ends were trimmed by 4 bases and 1 base, with 13 bases remaining between them. Germline CDR1 reads SGHAT; CDR2 reads FQNNGV. The CDR3 covers 15 residues. CDR3 sequence: CASSSGPGPNTEAFF. DNA of the CDR3: TGTGCCAGCAGCTCAGGGCCAGGACCGAACACTGAAGCTTTCTTT.

The rearrangement uses TRBV28 and TRBJ2-3; no clear D gene. There are 10 residues in the CDR3. Germline loops: CDR1 MDHEN, CDR2 SYDVKM. V shed 11 bases and J shed 2 bases, with 5 bases lying between them. The CDR3 coding sequence is TGTGCCTCATCCACAGATACGCAGTATTTT. Protein sequence: CASSTDTQYF. Full variable domain (missing parts from reference TRBV28 and TRBJ2-3): DVKVTQSSRYLVKRTGEKVFLECVQDMDHENMFWYRQDPGLGLRLIYFSYDVKMKEKGDIPEGYSVSREKKERFSLILESASTNQTSMYLCASSTDTQYFGPGTRLTVL.

The rearrangement joins TRBV6-4 to TRBJ1-5, with D uncertain. This CDR3 contains 13 residues. Looked up from germline, CDR1 is MRHNA and CDR2 is SNTAGT. Trimming pared 5 bases from V and 7 bases from J, leaving 12 bases between. CDR3: CASSLEGGQPQHF. In nucleotides, the CDR3 is TGTGCCAGCAGTCTCGAGGGTGGGCAGCCCCAGCATTTT.

The chain couples TRBV30 to TRBJ1-6; D is ambiguous. V was cut by 4 bases and J by 6 bases, with 10 bases left in between. The CDR3 has 13 residues. Germline loops: CDR1 GTSNPN, CDR2 SVGIG (reference sequence). The CDR3 protein is CAWTWQINSPLHF. CDR3 DNA: TGTGCCTGGACGTGGCAGATTAATTCACCCCTCCACTTT.